A single sample gave rise to the 27 T cell receptor beta chains below, sequenced in a study of lymphopenia after photon versus proton radiotherapy. The data were produced by immunoSEQ multiplex PCR, yet TCRdb's version contains in-frame clones alone and is incomplete. This sample carries approximately 45,000 clones, about 85% of them seen once, and the ten largest clones take 2% to 2.5%. The material sequenced was peripheral blood, taken from a patient treated with photon-based radiotherapy. The source of these receptors is a middle-aged man with gastric cancer.

The chain carries TRBV14 and TRBJ2-7, with 7 bases aligning to TRBD1. V lost 5 bases to trimming and J lost 2 bases; unmatched junction nucleotides: 0. Germline V gene lookup returns CDR1 SGHDN and CDR2 FVKESK. The CDR3 contains 12 residues. CDR3: CASSGQAYEQYF. CDR3 coding DNA: TGTGCCAGCAGCGGACAGGCCTACGAGCAGTACTTC.

V usage is TRBV30 and J usage is TRBJ1-6; weak D call: TRBD1 (5 bases). V was trimmed by 1 base and J by 6 bases, leaving 7 bases between them. The CDR3 is 13 residues long. CDR1 is GTSNPN and CDR2 is SVGIG in the germline V gene (reference sequence). The CDR3 DNA is TGTGCCTGGAGTGGACAGCCTAATTCACCCCTCCACTTT. Translated, it gives CAWSGQPNSPLHF.

The gene calls are TRBV5-6 and TRBJ1-1; possibly TRBD1 for D (6 bases). Looked up from germline, CDR1 is SGHDT and CDR2 is YYEEEE. Trimming pared 2 bases from V and 0 bases from J, leaving 14 bases between. The CDR3 runs to 16 residues. The CDR3, as DNA: TGTGCCAGCAGCTTAACAGCCGCAGGGGTGAACACTGAAGCTTTCTTT. Protein sequence: CASSLTAAGVNTEAFF.

This chain uses TRBV7-2 with TRBJ2-1; TRBD1 agrees at 7 bases. CDR3 length: 14 residues. J lost 10 bases, V lost 2 bases, and 8 bases had no gene match. From germline, CDR1 is SGHTA and CDR2 FQGNSA. The CDR3 spells CASSLPIRGSEQFF. The CDR3 DNA sequence: TGTGCCAGCAGCTTACCTATCAGGGGGTCCGAGCAGTTCTTC.

The CDR3 nucleotides are TGCAGCGTTGACGGGATAAACTCCTACGAGCAGTACTTC. It specifies CSVDGINSYEQYF. This chain links TRBV29-1 with TRBJ2-7, with D possibly being TRBD2 (5 bases). CDR1 is SQVTM, CDR2 ANQGSEA, per germline. Trimming removed 3 bases at V and 0 bases at J, with 9 bases between. The CDR3 is 13 residues long.

This clone was detected only a few times. This chain links TRBV29-1 with TRBJ2-3; 9 nucleotides match TRBD1. V dropped 2 bases and J dropped 6; count of bases not matched to a gene: 6. This CDR3 has 14 amino acids. CDR1 is SQVTM, CDR2 ANQGSEA, per germline. CDR3 in amino acids: CSVEPDRGRDTQYF. CDR3 sequence (DNA): TGCAGCGTTGAACCTGACAGGGGGAGGGATACGCAGTATTTT.

V is TRBV6-5 and J is TRBJ2-7, with D unresolved. This CDR3 has 12 amino acids. Germline V gene data show CDR1 as MNHEY and CDR2 as SVGAGI. Trimming removed 7 bases from V and 9 bases from J, with 16 bases in between. The CDR3 loop reads CASKGKLGRQYF. CDR3 DNA sequence: TGTGCCAGCAAAGGGAAGTTGGGCCGGCAGTACTTC.

This clone appeared a few times. This chain joins TRBV5-1 and TRBJ1-1; 8 bases match TRBD1. The ends lost 1 base at V and 3 bases at J; junction bases unmatched: 5. CDR1 is SGHRS, CDR2 YFSETQ, per germline. CDR3 length equals 15 residues. The CDR3 bases are TGCGCCAGCAGCTTGCCGACAGGGGTACACACTGAAGCTTTCTTT. Translated: CASSLPTGVHTEAFF.

This clone was detected a few times. The rearrangement joins TRBV6-5 to TRBJ2-5; 8 bases are shared with TRBD2. The length of the CDR3 is 14 residues. Trimming at V came to 7 bases and at J to 2 bases, leaving 6 bases not matched to a gene. CDR1 MNHEY and CDR2 SVGAGI come from the germline V gene. CDR3 amino acids: CASNTREGQETQYF. Here the CDR3 DNA reads TGTGCCAGCAATACTCGGGAGGGTCAAGAGACCCAGTACTTC.

The chain employs TRBV7-6 and TRBJ2-2, with a tentative D call TRBD2 (7 bases). With 0 bases removed from V and 0 bases from J, the gap between germline ends came to 8 bases. The CDR3 consists of 16 residues. In germline, CDR1 is SGHVS, CDR2 FNYEAQ. In DNA form, the CDR3 reads TGTGCCAGCAGCTTAGCGGGGGGGCCGAACACCGGGGAGCTGTTTTTT. This encodes CASSLAGGPNTGELFF.

V is TRBV29-1 and J is TRBJ1-3; D call uncertain. Germline V gene data show CDR1 as SQVTM and CDR2 as ANQGSEA. The V gene lost 4 bases and the J gene lost 1 base, with 14 bases spanning the gap. This CDR3 region has 15 residues. CDR3 bases: TGCAGCGTTGTAGACGGGCTGGAATCTGGAAACACCATATATTTT. This sequence encodes CSVVDGLESGNTIYF.

This clone showed up just once. The chain employs TRBV7-8 and TRBJ2-1; either TRBD1 or TRBD2 may fit D (5 bases each). Trimming pared 5 bases from V and 6 bases from J, leaving 14 bases between. In germline, CDR1 is SGHVS, CDR2 FQNEAQ. The CDR3 totals 14 residues. In DNA form, the CDR3 reads TGTGCCAGCAGCCCTTCCGGGACCCCCAATGAGCAGTTCTTC. Its protein is CASSPSGTPNEQFF.

The chain carries TRBV5-4 and TRBJ2-5, with TRBD1 identical over 9 bases. Germline V gene sequence: CDR1 SGHNT, CDR2 YYREEE (reference sequence). The CDR3 runs to 14 residues. V lost 6 bases to trimming and J lost 0 bases; unmatched junction nucleotides: 3. The CDR3 coding sequence is TGTGCCAGCATCCGGGACAGGGACCAAGAGACCCAGTACTTC. Encoded protein: CASIRDRDQETQYF.

V is TRBV6-1 and J is TRBJ1-6; a possible D gene is TRBD1 (5 bases). This CDR3 comprises 17 residues. Trimming left V 3 bases short and J 6 bases short, with 18 bases between. Germline V gene data show CDR1 as MNHNS and CDR2 as SASEGT. The CDR3 protein is CASSEGPGPYSNSPLHF. The CDR3 bases are TGTGCCAGCAGTGAGGGCCCGGGGCCTTACTCTAATTCACCCCTCCACTTT.

This chain connects TRBV30 to TRBJ2-7; the D gene is possibly TRBD2 (7 bases). The CDR3 covers 15 residues. Germline V CDR1 and CDR2: GTSNPN, SVGIG (reference sequence). The V end was cut by 4 bases, the J end by 0 bases, with 16 bases between. CDR3 nucleotides: TGTGCCTGGAAACCCGGGGGGCAAGGCTCCTACGAGCAGTACTTC. Encoded protein: CAWKPGGQGSYEQYF.

The chain recombines TRBV5-4 with TRBJ1-6; D perhaps matches TRBD1 (6 bases). Germline V gene data show CDR1 as SGHNT and CDR2 as YYREEE (reference sequence). The CDR3 has 19 residues. Trimming removed 4 bases at V and 0 bases at J, with 20 bases between. This CDR3 reads CASSARGGRGNSYNSPLHF. DNA of the CDR3: TGTGCCAGCAGCGCGCGCGGAGGGAGGGGGAACTCCTATAATTCACCCCTCCACTTT.

V and J are TRBV9 and TRBJ2-3, with TRBD1 identical over 7 bases. CDR3 size: 14 residues. The germline gives CDR1 SGDLS, CDR2 YYNGEE. V shed 4 bases, J shed 6 bases, and the junction held 8 bases outside the gene matches. The CDR3 DNA reads as TGTGCCAGCAGCCCTGGGACAGCCCTTGATACGCAGTATTTT. Translation gives CASSPGTALDTQYF. The entire variable domain, with the rest obtained from reference TRBV9 and TRBJ2-3, is as follows: DSGVTQTPKHLITATGQRVTLRCSPRSGDLSVYWYQQSLDQGLQFLIQYYNGEERAKGNILERFSAQQFPDLHSELNLSSLELGDSALYFCASSPGTALDTQYFGPGTRLTVL.

The chain employs TRBV5-5 and TRBJ1-3; 8 bases fit TRBD1. Germline V gene sequence: CDR1 SGHKS, CDR2 YYEKEE (reference sequence). The CDR3 totals 16 residues. After removal of 1 base from V and 4 bases from J, the junction contained 7 bases not matched to a gene. CDR3 protein: CASSLYPRDRGNTIYF. CDR3 sequence (DNA): TGTGCCAGCAGCTTGTACCCGCGGGACAGGGGAAACACCATATATTTT.

The CDR3 DNA reads as TGTGCCAGCAGCTCGGTTGTAGGGGACTATGGCTACACCTTC. Translated: CASSSVVGDYGYTF. The chain uses TRBV5-4 and TRBJ1-2, with D possibly TRBD1 on 5 matching bases. The CDR3 extends over 14 amino acids. Germline CDR1 SGHNT, CDR2 YYREEE (reference sequence). V was pared by 3 bases and J by 3 bases, with 12 bases between.

The rearrangement joins TRBV7-7 to TRBJ2-5, with D maybe TRBD1 (7 bases). This CDR3 has 14 residues. Germline-derived CDR1 and CDR2 are SSHAT and FNYEAQ (reference sequence). The germline V and J ends were trimmed by 5 bases and 5 bases, with 15 bases remaining between them. Here the CDR3 reads CASSLDRAGETQYF. The DNA for the CDR3 is TGTGCCAGCAGCCTTGACAGGGCGGGGGAGACCCAGTACTTC.

This clone was seen only a few times. V is TRBV19 and J is TRBJ1-5; maybe TRBD1 (5 bases). Trimming pared 2 bases from V and 4 bases from J, leaving 9 bases between. The CDR3 is 14 residues long. In germline, CDR1 is LNHDA, CDR2 SQIVND (reference sequence). CDR3 DNA sequence: TGTGCCAGTAGTATATCGGCAGGGAATCAGCCCCAGCATTTT. Its protein is CASSISAGNQPQHF.

The rearrangement uses TRBV4-3 and TRBJ2-7; D is uncertain. CDR1 and CDR2 (germline): LGHNA, YSLEER. The V and J ends lost 3 bases and 3 bases respectively, with 15 bases between them. This CDR3 contains 15 residues. CDR3 sequence: CASSQNTDPYYEQYF. CDR3 nucleotides: TGCGCCAGCAGCCAGAACACGGACCCTTACTACGAGCAGTACTTC.

The chain is built from TRBV19 and TRBJ2-1; 7 positions match TRBD2. The CDR3 is 15 residues long. Germline V gene data show CDR1 as LNHDA and CDR2 as SQIVND (reference sequence). V dropped 2 bases and J dropped 4; count of bases not matched to a gene: 5. CDR3 protein: CASSILAATYNEQFF. Here the CDR3 DNA reads TGTGCCAGTAGTATACTAGCGGCAACATACAATGAGCAGTTCTTC.

In regard to this clone: An end of the junction does not agree with germline; a read error may underlie this. The V call is TRBV7-7, the J call TRBJ2-5; 9 nucleotides align to TRBD1. Looked up from germline, CDR1 is SSHAT and CDR2 is FNYEAQ (reference sequence). The CDR3 is 14 amino acids. The chain's CDR3 is CASSPGTGRETQYF. In DNA form, the CDR3 reads TGTGCTAGCAGCCCGGGGACAGGGAGGGAGACCCAGTACTTC.

J is TRBJ1-1 and V is TRBV7-2, with no clear D. CDR1 SGHTA and CDR2 FQGNSA come from the germline V gene. This CDR3 is built from 14 residues. Trimming shortened V by 8 bases and J by 3 bases, and 16 bases separated the two germline ends. The CDR3 DNA reads as TGTGCCAGCGCTAACCGGGGTGGGGACACTGAAGCTTTCTTT. It yields the protein CASANRGGDTEAFF.

V gene TRBV4-1 combines with J gene TRBJ2-2; TRBD1 or TRBD2 may be the D gene (5 bases each). Trimming removed 1 base from V and 5 bases from J, with 14 bases in between. The CDR3 covers 16 residues. Germline V gives CDR1 MGHRA, CDR2 YSYEKL. The chain's CDR3 is CASSQGVSGATGELFF. Here the CDR3 DNA reads TGCGCCAGCAGCCAAGGGGTATCCGGGGCGACCGGGGAGCTGTTTTTT.

The CDR3 spells CARSAESGLGYGYTF. DNA of the CDR3: TGTGCCAGAAGCGCCGAGAGTGGCCTAGGCTATGGCTACACCTTC. This chain uses TRBV5-3 with TRBJ1-2; D unclear. TRBV5-3 is classed as an ORF, of uncertain function. V lost 4 bases and J lost 4, with 17 bases in between. The CDR3 length is 15 residues.